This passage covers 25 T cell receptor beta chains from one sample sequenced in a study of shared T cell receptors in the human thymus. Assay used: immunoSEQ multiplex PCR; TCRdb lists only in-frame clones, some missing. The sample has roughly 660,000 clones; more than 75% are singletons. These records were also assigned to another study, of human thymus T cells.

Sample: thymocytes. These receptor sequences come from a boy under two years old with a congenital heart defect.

The CDR3 sequence is CASSPRGTGGTDTQYF. In DNA form, the CDR3 reads TGTGCCAGCAGCCCCCGGGGGACAGGGGGTACAGATACGCAGTATTTT. The chain links TRBV5-4 to TRBJ2-3; 11 bases fit TRBD1. This CDR3 spans 16 amino acids. V dropped 4 bases and J dropped 3; count of bases not matched to a gene: 7. Germline V gene sequence: CDR1 SGHNT, CDR2 YYREEE (reference sequence). Complete variable domain (other parts from reference TRBV5-4 and TRBJ2-3): ETGVTQSPTHLIKTRGQQVTLRCSSQSGHNTVSWYQQALGQGPQFIFQYYREEENGRGNFPPRFSGLQFPNYSSELNVNALELDDSALYLCASSPRGTGGTDTQYFGPGTRLTVL.

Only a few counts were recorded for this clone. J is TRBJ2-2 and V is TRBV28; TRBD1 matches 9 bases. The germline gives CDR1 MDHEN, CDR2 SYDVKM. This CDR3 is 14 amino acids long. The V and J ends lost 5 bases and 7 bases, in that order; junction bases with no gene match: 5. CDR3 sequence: CASSTGQGHGELFF. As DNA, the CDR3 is TGTGCCAGCAGTACGGGACAGGGACACGGGGAGCTGTTTTTT.

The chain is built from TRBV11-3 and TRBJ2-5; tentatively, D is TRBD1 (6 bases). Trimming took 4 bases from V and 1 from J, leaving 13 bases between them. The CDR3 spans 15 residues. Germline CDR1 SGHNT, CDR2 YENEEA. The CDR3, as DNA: TGTGCCAGCAGCTCCCGGGGACACCTCCAAGAGACCCAGTACTTC. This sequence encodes CASSSRGHLQETQYF.

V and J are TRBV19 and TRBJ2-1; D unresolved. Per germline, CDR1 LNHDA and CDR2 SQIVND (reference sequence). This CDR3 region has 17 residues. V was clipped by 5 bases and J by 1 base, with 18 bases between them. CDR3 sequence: CASSPSSDLPSYNEQFF. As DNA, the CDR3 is TGTGCCAGTAGTCCCTCCAGTGACTTGCCTTCCTACAATGAGCAGTTCTTC.

CDR3 amino acids: CASSSQGGEKLFF. CDR3 nucleotides: TGTGCCAGCAGCTCCCAGGGGGGTGAAAAACTGTTTTTT. This chain connects TRBV7-9 to TRBJ1-4; TRBD1 agrees at 7 bases. CDR1 SEHNR and CDR2 FQNEAQ come from the germline V gene (reference sequence). CDR3 length: 13 residues. Trimming removed 4 bases from V and 7 bases from J; junction bases left unmatched: 3.

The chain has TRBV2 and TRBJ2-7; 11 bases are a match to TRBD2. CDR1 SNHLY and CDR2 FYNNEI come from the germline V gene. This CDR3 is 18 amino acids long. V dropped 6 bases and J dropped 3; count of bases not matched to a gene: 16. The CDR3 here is CASRGLAGGPQSNYEQYF. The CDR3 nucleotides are TGTGCCAGCAGGGGTCTAGCGGGAGGTCCCCAATCCAACTACGAGCAGTACTTC.

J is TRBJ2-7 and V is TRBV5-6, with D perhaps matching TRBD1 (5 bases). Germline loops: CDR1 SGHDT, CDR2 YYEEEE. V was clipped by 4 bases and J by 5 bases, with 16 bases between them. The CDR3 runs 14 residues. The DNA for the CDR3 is TGTGCCAGCAGCCCTAGGGCCAGGGTTGACGAGCAGTACTTC. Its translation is CASSPRARVDEQYF.

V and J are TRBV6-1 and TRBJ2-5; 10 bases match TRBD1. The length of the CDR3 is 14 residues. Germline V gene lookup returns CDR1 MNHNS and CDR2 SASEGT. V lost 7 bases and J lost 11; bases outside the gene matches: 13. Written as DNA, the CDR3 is TGTGCCAGCACGGGACAGGGGAGGAATGGTGAGCAGTACTTC. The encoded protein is CASTGQGRNGEQYF.

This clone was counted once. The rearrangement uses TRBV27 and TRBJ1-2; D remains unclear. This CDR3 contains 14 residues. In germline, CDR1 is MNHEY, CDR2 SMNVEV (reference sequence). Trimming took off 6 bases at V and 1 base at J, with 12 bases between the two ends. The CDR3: CASRPLGINYGYTF. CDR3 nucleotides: TGTGCCAGCAGGCCCCTCGGGATTAACTATGGCTACACCTTC.

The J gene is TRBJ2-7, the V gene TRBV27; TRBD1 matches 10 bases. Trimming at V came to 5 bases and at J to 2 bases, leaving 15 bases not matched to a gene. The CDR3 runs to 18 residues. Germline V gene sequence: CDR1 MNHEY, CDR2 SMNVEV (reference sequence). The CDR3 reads CASSPRPTGTGVPYEQYF. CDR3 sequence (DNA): TGTGCCAGCAGTCCCCGACCGACCGGGACAGGGGTCCCCTACGAGCAGTACTTC.

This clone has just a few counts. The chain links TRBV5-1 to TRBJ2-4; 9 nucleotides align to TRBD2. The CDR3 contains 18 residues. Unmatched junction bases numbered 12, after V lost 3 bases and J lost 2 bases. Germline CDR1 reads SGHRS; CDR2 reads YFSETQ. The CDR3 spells CASSSEVAGGLPKNIQYF. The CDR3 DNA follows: TGCGCCAGCAGCTCGGAGGTGGCGGGAGGGCTCCCCAAAAACATTCAGTACTTC.

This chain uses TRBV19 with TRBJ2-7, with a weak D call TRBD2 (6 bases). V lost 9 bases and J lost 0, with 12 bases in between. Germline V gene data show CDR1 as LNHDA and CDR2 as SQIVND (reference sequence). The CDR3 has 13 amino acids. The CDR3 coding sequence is TGTGCCAGCCGAGCGGGCTTCTCCTACGAGCAGTACTTC. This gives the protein CASRAGFSYEQYF.

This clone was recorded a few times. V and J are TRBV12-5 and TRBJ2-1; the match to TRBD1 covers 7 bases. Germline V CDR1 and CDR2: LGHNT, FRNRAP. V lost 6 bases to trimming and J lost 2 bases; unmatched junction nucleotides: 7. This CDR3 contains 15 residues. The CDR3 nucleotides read TGTGCTAGTGGCCCCGACAGGGCTCCCTACAATGAGCAGTTCTTC. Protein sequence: CASGPDRAPYNEQFF.

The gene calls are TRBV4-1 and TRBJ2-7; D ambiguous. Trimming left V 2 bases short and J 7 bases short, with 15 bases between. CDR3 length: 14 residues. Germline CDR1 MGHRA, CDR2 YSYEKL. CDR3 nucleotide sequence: TGCGCCAGCAGCCAACCACCCCCCGCGAGGGAGCAGTACTTC. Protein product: CASSQPPPAREQYF.

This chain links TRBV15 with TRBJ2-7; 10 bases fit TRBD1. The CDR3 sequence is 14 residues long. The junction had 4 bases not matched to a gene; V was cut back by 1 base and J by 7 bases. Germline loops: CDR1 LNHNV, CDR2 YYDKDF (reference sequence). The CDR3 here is CATSRGQGAKEQYF. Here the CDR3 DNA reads TGTGCCACCAGCAGAGGACAGGGGGCGAAGGAGCAGTACTTC.

The chain's CDR3 is CASSLGGGASYNEQFF. DNA of the CDR3: TGTGCCAGCAGCTTAGGGGGCGGGGCCTCCTACAATGAGCAGTTCTTC. V usage is TRBV7-8 and J usage is TRBJ2-1; D possibly corresponds to TRBD2 (6 bases). CDR3 length equals 16 residues. Germline loops: CDR1 SGHVS, CDR2 FQNEAQ. Trimming shortened V by 1 base and J by 0 bases, and 10 bases separated the two germline ends.

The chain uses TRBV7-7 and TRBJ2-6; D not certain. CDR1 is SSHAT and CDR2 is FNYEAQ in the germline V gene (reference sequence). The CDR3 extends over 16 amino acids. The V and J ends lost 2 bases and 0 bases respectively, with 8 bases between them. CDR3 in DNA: TGTGCCAGCAGCTTAAGCTTTCACTCTGGGGCCAACGTCCTGACTTTC. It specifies CASSLSFHSGANVLTF. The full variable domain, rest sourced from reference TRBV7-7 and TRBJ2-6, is GAGVSQSPRYKVTKRGQDVTLRCDPISSHATLYWYQQALGQGPEFLTYFNYEAQPDKSGLPSDRFSAERPEGSISTLTIQRTEQRDSAMYRCASSLSFHSGANVLTFGAGSRLTVL.

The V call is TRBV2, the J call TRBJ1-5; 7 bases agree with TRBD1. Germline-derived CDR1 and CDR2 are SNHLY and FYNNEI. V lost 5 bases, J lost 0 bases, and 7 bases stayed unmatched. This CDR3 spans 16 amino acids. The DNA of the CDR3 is TGTGCCAGCAGTCATAAGACAGGGTATAGCAATCAGCCCCAGCATTTT. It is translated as CASSHKTGYSNQPQHF.

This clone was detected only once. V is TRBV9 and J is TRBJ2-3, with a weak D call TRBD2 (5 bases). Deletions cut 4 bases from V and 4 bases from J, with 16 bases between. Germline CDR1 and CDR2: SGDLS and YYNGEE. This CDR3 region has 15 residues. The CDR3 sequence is CASSRRKTGADTQYF. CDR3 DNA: TGTGCCAGCAGCCGAAGGAAGACCGGGGCAGATACGCAGTATTTT. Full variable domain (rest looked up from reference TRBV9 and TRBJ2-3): DSGVTQTPKHLITATGQRVTLRCSPRSGDLSVYWYQQSLDQGLQFLIQYYNGEERAKGNILERFSAQQFPDLHSELNLSSLELGDSALYFCASSRRKTGADTQYFGPGTRLTVL.

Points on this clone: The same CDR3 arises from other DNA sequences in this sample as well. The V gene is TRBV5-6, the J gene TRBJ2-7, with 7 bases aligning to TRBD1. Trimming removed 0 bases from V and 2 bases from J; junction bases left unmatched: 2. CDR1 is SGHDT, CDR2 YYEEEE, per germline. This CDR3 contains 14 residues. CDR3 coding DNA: TGTGCCAGCAGCTTGGGGCAGGGGGCCTACGAGCAGTACTTC. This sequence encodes CASSLGQGAYEQYF.

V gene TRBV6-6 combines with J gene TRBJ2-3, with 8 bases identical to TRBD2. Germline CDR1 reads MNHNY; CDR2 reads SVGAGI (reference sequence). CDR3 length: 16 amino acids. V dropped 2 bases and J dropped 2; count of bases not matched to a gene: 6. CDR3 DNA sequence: TGTGCCAGCAGTTACGGTCACGGGAGGGTCACAGATACGCAGTATTTT. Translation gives CASSYGHGRVTDTQYF.

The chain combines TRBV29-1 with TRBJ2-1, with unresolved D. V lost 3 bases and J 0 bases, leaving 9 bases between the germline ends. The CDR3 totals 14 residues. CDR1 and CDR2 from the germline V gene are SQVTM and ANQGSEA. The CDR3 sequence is CSVEVYPSYNEQFF. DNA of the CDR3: TGCAGCGTTGAGGTCTACCCCTCCTACAATGAGCAGTTCTTC.

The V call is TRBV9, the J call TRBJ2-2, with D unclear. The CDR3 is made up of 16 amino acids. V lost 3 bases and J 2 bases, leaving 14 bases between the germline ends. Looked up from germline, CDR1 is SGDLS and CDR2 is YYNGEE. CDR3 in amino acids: CASSATPDSNTGELFF. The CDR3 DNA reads TGTGCCAGCAGCGCCACCCCAGATTCTAACACCGGGGAGCTGTTTTTT.

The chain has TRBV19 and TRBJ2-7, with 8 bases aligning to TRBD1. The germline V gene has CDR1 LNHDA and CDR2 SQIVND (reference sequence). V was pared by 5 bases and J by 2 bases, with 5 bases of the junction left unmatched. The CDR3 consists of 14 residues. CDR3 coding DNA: TGTGCCAGTAGTGTATACAGGGGGGCCTACGAGCAGTACTTC. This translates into CASSVYRGAYEQYF. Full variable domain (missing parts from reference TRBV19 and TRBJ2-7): DGGITQSPKYLFRKEGQNVTLSCEQNLNHDAMYWYRQDPGQGLRLIYYSQIVNDFQKGDIAEGYSVSREKKESFPLTVTSAQKNPTAFYLCASSVYRGAYEQYFGPGTRLTVT.

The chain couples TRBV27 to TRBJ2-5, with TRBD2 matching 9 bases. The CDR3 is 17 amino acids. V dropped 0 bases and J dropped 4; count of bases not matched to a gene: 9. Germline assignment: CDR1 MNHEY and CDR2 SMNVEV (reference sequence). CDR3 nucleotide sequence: TGTGCCAGCAGTTTATCATCAAGGACTAGCGTTAGAGAGACCCAGTACTTC. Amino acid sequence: CASSLSSRTSVRETQYF.